What follows are 9 T cell receptor beta chains derived from one specimen sequenced in a study of shared clonotypes between healthy human individuals (dated by TCRdb to 2020 to 2021). CD8 naive samples consisted of CD45RO-negative cells that were positively selected for CCR7, yielding a CD45RA+CCR7+ population without TemRA cells. The receptor library was made with the immunoSEQ multiplex PCR assay. The table comes from immuneACCESS by way of TCRdb, which keeps in-frame sequences with V and J called. Part of the clones is missing from these tables; in studies checked, under half for an unresolved V gene and the rest for unknown reasons. The sample has about 680,000 clones on record, about 90% of them singletons. The ten largest clones represent 24% of the sample. Sequenced sample: naive CD8+ T cells sorted from blood. This specimen's cell subset or site label, per the study, means: CD45RA+CCR7+. All receptors derive from a man between 25 and 39 years old in good health.

This clone was counted a single time. The chain joins TRBV4-3 to TRBJ2-5, with 14 bases identical to TRBD2. CDR1 is LGHNA and CDR2 is YSLEER in the germline V gene. CDR3 length equals 15 residues. V was clipped by 1 base and J by 5 bases; unmatched bases: 0. CDR3 residues: CASSQGTSGRETQYF. CDR3 nucleotides: TGCGCCAGCAGCCAAGGGACTAGCGGGAGGGAGACCCAGTACTTC.

This chain connects TRBV7-2 to TRBJ2-5; tentatively, D is TRBD1 or TRBD2 (5 bases each). Germline V gives CDR1 SGHTA, CDR2 FQGNSA. The V and J ends lost 4 bases and 0 bases respectively, with 9 bases between them. The CDR3 spans 14 residues. The DNA for the CDR3 is TGTGCCAGCAGCTCTCCGGGACACCAAGAGACCCAGTACTTC. Its translation is CASSSPGHQETQYF.

The CDR3 reads CASSPYVAEESDTQYF. CDR3 nucleotide sequence: TGTGCCAGCAGCCCCTACGTAGCGGAAGAGTCAGATACGCAGTATTTT. The J gene is TRBJ2-3, the V gene TRBV14; D may be TRBD2 (6 bases). CDR3 length: 16 residues. CDR1 SGHDN and CDR2 FVKESK come from the germline V gene. Between the trimmed V and J ends, which lost 4 bases and 4 bases, there was a span of 18 bases.

The V gene is TRBV6-5, the J gene TRBJ1-1; 11 bases match TRBD1. J lost 4 bases, V lost 5 bases, and 3 bases had no gene match. The CDR3 totals 14 residues. Germline V lookup: CDR1 MNHEY, CDR2 SVGAGI. CDR3 protein: CASSVGQGVTEAFF. CDR3 DNA sequence: TGTGCCAGCAGTGTGGGACAGGGGGTCACTGAAGCTTTCTTT.

The J gene is TRBJ1-5, the V gene TRBV7-9, with D perhaps TRBD1 (5 bases). CDR1 and CDR2 (germline): SEHNR, FQNEAQ (reference sequence). Trimming removed 5 bases at V and 4 bases at J, with 9 bases between. The CDR3 has 13 residues. CDR3 loop: CASSPQENQPQHF. In DNA, the CDR3 is TGTGCCAGCAGCCCACAGGAGAATCAGCCCCAGCATTTT.

The V call is TRBV28, the J call TRBJ1-4; TRBD1 matches 7 bases. The CDR3 is made up of 16 amino acids. Looked up from germline, CDR1 is MDHEN and CDR2 is SYDVKM. The V and J ends lost 3 bases and 7 bases, in that order; junction bases with no gene match: 11. Written as DNA, the CDR3 is TGTGCCAGCAGTTTGGGGACAGCCGTTCGGGCTGAAAAACTGTTTTTT. Translating it yields CASSLGTAVRAEKLFF. Together with reference TRBV28 and TRBJ1-4, the CDR3 gives the full variable domain: DVKVTQSSRYLVKRTGEKVFLECVQDMDHENMFWYRQDPGLGLRLIYFSYDVKMKEKGDIPEGYSVSREKKERFSLILESASTNQTSMYLCASSLGTAVRAEKLFFGSGTQLSVL.

Here the CDR3 reads CASSEAGEKLFF. The CDR3 coding sequence is TGTGCCAGCAGCGAGGCGGGCGAAAAACTGTTTTTT. The gene calls are TRBV5-4 and TRBJ1-4; D not certain. CDR3 length: 12 amino acids. Germline CDR1 reads SGHNT; CDR2 reads YYREEE (reference sequence). Deletions cut 4 bases from V and 8 bases from J, with 9 bases between.

V and J are TRBV28 and TRBJ2-7; the D gene is possibly TRBD1 (5 bases). The CDR3 is made up of 14 amino acids. Per the germline V gene, CDR1 is MDHEN and CDR2 is SYDVKM. V lost 2 bases and J 3 bases, leaving 11 bases between the germline ends. CDR3 coding DNA: TGTGCCAGCAGTTTACGAGTCCAGGGCTACGAGCAGTACTTC. Its translation is CASSLRVQGYEQYF. Together with reference TRBV28 and TRBJ2-7, the CDR3 gives the full variable domain: DVKVTQSSRYLVKRTGEKVFLECVQDMDHENMFWYRQDPGLGLRLIYFSYDVKMKEKGDIPEGYSVSREKKERFSLILESASTNQTSMYLCASSLRVQGYEQYFGPGTRLTVT.

To note about this clone: The same CDR3 is also encoded by other DNA sequences in this sample. The chain carries TRBV7-9 and TRBJ2-3; D may be TRBD2 (5 bases). Germline lookup yields CDR1 SEHNR and CDR2 FQNEAQ (reference sequence). V shed 6 bases and J shed 1 base, with 5 bases lying between them. The CDR3 is 12 residues long. CDR3 region: CASRRGTDTQYF. In DNA form, the CDR3 reads TGTGCCAGCAGGCGGGGCACAGATACGCAGTATTTT.